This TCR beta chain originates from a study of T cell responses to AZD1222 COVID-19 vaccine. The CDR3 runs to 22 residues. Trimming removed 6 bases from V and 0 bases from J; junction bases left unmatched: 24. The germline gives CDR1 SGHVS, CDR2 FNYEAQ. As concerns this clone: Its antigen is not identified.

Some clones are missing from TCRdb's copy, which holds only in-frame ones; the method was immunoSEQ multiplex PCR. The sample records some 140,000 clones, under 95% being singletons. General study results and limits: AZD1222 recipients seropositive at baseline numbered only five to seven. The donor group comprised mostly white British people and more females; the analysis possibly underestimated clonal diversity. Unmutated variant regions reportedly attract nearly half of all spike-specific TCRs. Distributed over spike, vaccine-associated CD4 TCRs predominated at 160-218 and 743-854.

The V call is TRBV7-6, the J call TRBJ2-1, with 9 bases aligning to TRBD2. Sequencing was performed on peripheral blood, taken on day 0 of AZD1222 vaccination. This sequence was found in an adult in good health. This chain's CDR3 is CASSPRARSSAGGPSSYNEQFF. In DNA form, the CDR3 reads TGTGCCAGCAGTCCACGGGCGAGGTCGTCGGCGGGAGGGCCAAGCTCCTACAATGAGCAGTTCTTC.